The 30 T cell receptor beta chains below all came from one sample that was sequenced in a study of T cells in Graves' hyperthyroidism and ophthalmopathy. TCR beta CDR3 sequences were amplified from RNA transcripts. In the first-round RT-PCR of the TCR CDR3, the HTBI primer set was used. TCRdb processed the multiplex PCR reads anew with MiXCR; each CDR3 protein has one entry. This sample has 600,000 or so distinct CDR3 sequences, with 16% found just once. The sequencing sample was made of blood. All receptors derive from a woman in her 30s with Graves' hyperthyroidism.

The CDR3 nucleotides read TGTGCCAGCAGCTTGGAGCGGGAAACCTACAATGAGCAGTTCTTC. Amino acids: CASSLERETYNEQFF. This rearrangement joins TRBV13 to TRBJ2-1; the match to TRBD2 covers 7 bases. Trimming removed 3 bases from V and 2 bases from J; junction bases left unmatched: 4. The germline CDR1 and CDR2 sequences are PRHDT and FYEKMQ (reference sequence). The CDR3 totals 15 residues.

The chain recombines TRBV5-1 with TRBJ1-1; TRBD1 might be the D (6 bases). This CDR3 comprises 14 residues. Germline CDR1 and CDR2: SGHRS and YFSETQ. V was cut by 6 bases and J by 8 bases, with 20 bases left in between. Here the CDR3 reads CASKTTGTNSEAFF. CDR3 DNA: TGCGCCAGCAAAACAACCGGGACAAACAGCGAAGCTTTCTTT.

This sequence joins TRBV5-1 and TRBJ2-7, with TRBD2 matching over 8 bases. The V gene end was trimmed by 6 bases and the J gene end by 6 bases; junction bases not matched to a gene: 11. The CDR3 consists of 14 residues. Germline CDR1 is SGHRS and CDR2 is YFSETQ. Written as DNA, the CDR3 is TGCGCCAGCAAGGAAGTAGCGGGAAGATCCGAGCAGTACTTC. Its protein is CASKEVAGRSEQYF.

This clonotype was seen ten or more times. The chain couples TRBV7-2 to TRBJ2-7; 7 bases are a match to TRBD2. V was pared by 5 bases and J by 0 bases, with 4 bases of the junction left unmatched. Germline CDR1 is SGHTA and CDR2 is FQGNSA. This CDR3 has 14 residues. The CDR3 here is CASSATSDSYEQYF. DNA for the CDR3: TGTGCCAGCAGCGCCACTAGCGACTCCTACGAGCAGTACTTC.

The genes are TRBV28 and TRBJ2-6; TRBD2 is a possible D gene (5 bases). Trimming left V 6 bases short and J 2 bases short, with 14 bases between. Germline-derived CDR1 and CDR2 are MDHEN and SYDVKM. The CDR3 loop spans 16 amino acids. CDR3 bases: TGTGCCAGCAGCGGTTACGAGGGTACTGGGGCCAACGTCCTGACTTTC. Protein product: CASSGYEGTGANVLTF.

This sequence joins TRBV20-1 and TRBJ1-4; weak D call: TRBD1 (5 bases). V was pared by 2 bases and J by 5 bases, with 15 bases between. Germline V gives CDR1 DFQATT, CDR2 SNEGSKA (reference sequence). The CDR3 covers 15 residues. CDR3 nucleotides: TGCAGTGCTAGAAACCTCGGGACCGCCAATGAAAAACTGTTTTTT. Amino acids: CSARNLGTANEKLFF.

In its sample, this clonotype was seen many times. The chain couples TRBV27 to TRBJ2-5, with a weak D call TRBD1 (6 bases). Germline CDR1 and CDR2: MNHEY and SMNVEV (reference sequence). The ends were cut back, 5 bases at V and 5 bases at J, with 18 bases in the middle. The CDR3 is 15 amino acids. In DNA, the CDR3 is TGTGCCAGCAGTAGTAGGGACACTGCGTGGGAGACCCAGTACTTC. It encodes CASSSRDTAWETQYF.

This chain joins TRBV28 and TRBJ1-4; D unclear. The CDR3 spans 15 residues. Germline V CDR1 and CDR2: MDHEN, SYDVKM. Between the trimmed V and J ends, which lost 1 base and 4 bases, there was a span of 10 bases. CDR3 sequence (DNA): TGTGCCAGCAGTTTATCCCGGGCGGATAATGAAAAACTGTTTTTT. It codes for CASSLSRADNEKLFF.

This chain connects TRBV19 to TRBJ2-3; D not resolved. The germline V gene has CDR1 LNHDA and CDR2 SQIVND (reference sequence). Trimming stripped 4 bases from V and 2 bases from J, with 10 bases between. The CDR3 is 14 amino acids. CDR3 protein: CASSKSGPTDTQYF. In DNA, the CDR3 is TGTGCCAGTAGTAAATCCGGACCCACAGATACGCAGTATTTT.

This clonotype was seen a few times. The chain employs TRBV28 and TRBJ2-1; D not certain. Deletions cut 3 bases from V and 0 bases from J, with 12 bases between. Germline CDR1 MDHEN, CDR2 SYDVKM. The CDR3 is 16 amino acids. The CDR3 sequence: CASSFQGLISYNEQFF. The DNA for the CDR3 is TGTGCCAGCAGTTTTCAAGGGTTAATCTCCTACAATGAGCAGTTCTTC. Full variable domain (remainder filled in from reference TRBV28 and TRBJ2-1): DVKVTQSSRYLVKRTGEKVFLECVQDMDHENMFWYRQDPGLGLRLIYFSYDVKMKEKGDIPEGYSVSREKKERFSLILESASTNQTSMYLCASSFQGLISYNEQFFGPGTRLTVL.

This chain uses TRBV6-2 or TRBV6-3 with TRBJ2-1, with D possibly matching TRBD2 (6 bases). This CDR3 is 14 amino acids long. CDR1 and CDR2 from the germline V gene are MNHEY and SVGEGT. Trimming took 11 bases from V and 1 from J, leaving 15 bases between them. Here the CDR3 reads CASLIGGSYNEQFF. CDR3 coding DNA: TGTGCCTCTCTGATTGGGGGGTCCTACAATGAGCAGTTCTTC.

In this sample, this clonotype turned up a few times. The rearrangement links TRBV7-9 to TRBJ1-4; D call uncertain. The V gene's germline CDR1 is SEHNR and CDR2 FQNEAQ (reference sequence). The CDR3 covers 14 residues. Trimming stripped 3 bases from V and 8 bases from J, with 13 bases between. The CDR3 sequence: CASSFRGDGEKLFF. In nucleotides, the CDR3 is TGTGCCAGCAGCTTTCGGGGAGATGGCGAAAAACTGTTTTTT.

This clonotype was seen a few times. The V and J genes are TRBV11-2 and TRBJ1-6; 9 bases align to TRBD1. The junction had 5 bases not matched to a gene; V was cut back by 5 bases and J by 9 bases. Germline CDR1 and CDR2: SGHAT and FQNNGV. The CDR3 has 14 amino acids. The CDR3 DNA follows: TGTGCCAGCAGCCGAGACAGGGGGGCTTCACCCCTCCACTTT. Translation gives CASSRDRGASPLHF.

This clonotype was detected a few times. V is TRBV2 and J is TRBJ2-7, with D perhaps matching TRBD1 (6 bases). The germline CDR1 and CDR2 sequences are SNHLY and FYNNEI. Trimming removed 7 bases at V and 6 bases at J, with 13 bases between. The CDR3 contains 12 residues. DNA for the CDR3: TGTGCCAGCATGCGAAGGGGGACCGAGCAGTACTTC. This gives the protein CASMRRGTEQYF.

J is TRBJ2-1 and V is TRBV10-3; 7 nucleotides line up with TRBD1. Germline loops: CDR1 ENHRY, CDR2 SYGVKD. The CDR3 has 14 residues. The CDR3 sequence is CATAGEGQTNEQFF. In DNA, the CDR3 is TGTGCGACCGCGGGCGAGGGACAGACCAATGAGCAGTTCTTC.

Ten or more counts support this clonotype. This rearrangement joins TRBV5-1 to TRBJ2-3, with D uncertain. With 4 bases removed from V and 0 bases from J, the gap between germline ends came to 12 bases. Germline V gene sequence: CDR1 SGHRS, CDR2 YFSETQ. The CDR3 contains 15 residues. The CDR3 loop reads CASSQKRTSTDTQYF. CDR3 in DNA: TGCGCCAGCAGCCAAAAACGAACTAGCACAGATACGCAGTATTTT.

This clonotype was recorded at least ten times. The chain links TRBV6-1 to TRBJ2-1; weak D call: TRBD1 (6 bases). The CDR3 covers 15 residues. Germline V gives CDR1 MNHNS, CDR2 SASEGT. V dropped 9 bases and J dropped 0 bases, with 15 bases sitting between them. CDR3 region: CARTTAGASYNEQFF. Here the CDR3 DNA reads TGTGCCAGGACCACCGCAGGGGCCTCCTACAATGAGCAGTTCTTC.

This clonotype was seen a few times. This sequence joins TRBV11-1 and TRBJ2-6, with TRBD1 identical over 7 bases. Losses at the gene ends were 5 bases for V and 8 bases for J; bases not matched to a gene: 12. Germline V CDR1 and CDR2: SGHAT, FQDESV (reference sequence). This CDR3 is built from 16 residues. Here the CDR3 reads CASSHTTGKVPNVLTF. The CDR3 DNA sequence: TGTGCCAGCAGCCATACGACAGGGAAAGTTCCCAACGTCCTGACTTTC.

This clonotype came up many times. The V gene is TRBV20-1, the J gene TRBJ2-5; D is ambiguous. CDR1 is DFQATT, CDR2 SNEGSKA, per germline (reference sequence). With 6 bases removed from V and 0 bases from J, the gap between germline ends came to 11 bases. The CDR3 runs to 13 residues. CDR3 amino acids: CSANGHYQETQYF. Here the CDR3 DNA reads TGCAGTGCCAACGGGCACTACCAAGAGACCCAGTACTTC.

This clonotype showed up many times. This chain links TRBV7-6 with TRBJ2-7, with D possibly matching TRBD1 (7 bases). This CDR3 region has 13 residues. CDR1 is SGHVS and CDR2 is FNYEAQ in the germline V gene. Trimming removed 5 bases from V and 7 bases from J, with 15 bases in between. Written as DNA, the CDR3 is TGTGCCAGCAGCCAAGGGGGCGCGGGGGAGCAGTACTTC. Protein: CASSQGGAGEQYF.

This chain joins TRBV6-2 or TRBV6-3 and TRBJ2-7; D is uncertain. The germline V gene has CDR1 MNHEY and CDR2 SVGEGT. V dropped 2 bases and J dropped 3 bases, with 14 bases sitting between them. The CDR3 extends over 15 amino acids. CDR3 protein: CASSYGYEGGYEQYF. CDR3 DNA: TGTGCCAGCAGTTACGGATATGAAGGCGGCTACGAGCAGTACTTC.

This clonotype has a count of ten or more. The chain is built from TRBV20-1 and TRBJ2-3, with 9 bases lining up with TRBD2. The V and J ends lost 3 bases and 2 bases, in that order; junction bases with no gene match: 3. This CDR3 comprises 14 residues. Per the germline V gene, CDR1 is DFQATT and CDR2 is SNEGSKA (reference sequence). DNA for the CDR3: TGCAGTGCTAGTCTAGCGGGGCTCACAGATACGCAGTATTTT. Amino acids: CSASLAGLTDTQYF.

As to this clonotype: This may arise from a read error, as a much more abundant clone is one base away. CDR3 DNA sequence: TGTGCCACCAGCAGCCCGACAGGGTCAGGGAGAGAGACCCAGTACTTC. It specifies CATSSPTGSGRETQYF. The rearrangement links TRBV15 to TRBJ2-5; 7 positions match TRBD1. Germline V gene lookup returns CDR1 LNHNV and CDR2 YYDKDF (reference sequence). The CDR3 consists of 16 residues. V was pared by 3 bases and J by 4 bases, with 11 bases of the junction left unmatched.

This clonotype was detected ten times or more. V gene TRBV3-1 combines with J gene TRBJ2-3, with TRBD2 identical over 8 bases. The CDR3 has 15 residues. Germline V gene sequence: CDR1 LGHDT, CDR2 YNNKEL (reference sequence). With 4 bases clipped from V and 4 bases from J, the junction kept 7 bases outside the gene matches. CDR3 DNA: TGTGCCAGCAGCCCGGGGGGGCAGGGAGCAGATACGCAGTATTTT. The encoded protein is CASSPGGQGADTQYF.

In its sample, this clonotype was seen a few times. J is TRBJ1-2 and V is TRBV12-3 or TRBV12-4; TRBD1 matches at 7 bases. V lost 5 bases and J lost 3; bases outside the gene matches: 9. There are 15 residues in the CDR3. The CDR3 nucleotides are TGTGCCAGCAGTCCCGGACAGGAACCGTACTATGGCTACACCTTC. This gives the protein CASSPGQEPYYGYTF.

In this sample, this clonotype turned up many times. The gene calls are TRBV5-1 and TRBJ2-5, with unresolved D. Germline V gene data show CDR1 as SGHRS and CDR2 as YFSETQ. With 2 bases removed from V and 1 base from J, the gap between germline ends came to 3 bases. CDR3 length: 12 residues. The CDR3 nucleotides read TGCGCCAGCAGCTTCTTCCAAGAGACCCAGTACTTC. Protein sequence: CASSFFQETQYF.

This clonotype came up a few times. Possible read error: a much larger clone is one base away. In nucleotides, the CDR3 is TGTGCCAGCAGTTTACTGGGGACAGCGAACACTGAAGCTTTCTTT. Translated: CASSLLGTANTEAFF. The chain recombines TRBV12-3 or TRBV12-4 with TRBJ1-1; 7 bases line up with TRBD1. The CDR3 contains 15 residues. V was pared by 2 bases and J by 1 base, with 4 bases of the junction left unmatched.

This clonotype has a count of ten or more. The chain couples TRBV18 to TRBJ1-5, with a weak D call TRBD1 (5 bases). This CDR3 is built from 13 residues. Looked up from germline, CDR1 is KGHSH and CDR2 is LQKENI. V lost 6 bases and J lost 5, with 11 bases in between. The chain's CDR3 is CASSPQGYQPQHF. The CDR3 DNA sequence: TGTGCCAGCTCTCCTCAGGGTTATCAGCCCCAGCATTTT.

This clonotype was detected ten times or more. The chain is built from TRBV12-3 or TRBV12-4 and TRBJ2-1; no firm D call. The CDR3 contains 12 residues. The V and J ends lost 6 bases and 7 bases respectively, with 10 bases between them. CDR3 DNA: TGTGCCAGCAGGGAGATTTATAATGAGCAGTTCTTC. Its translation: CASREIYNEQFF.

This clonotype appeared many times. The chain recombines TRBV11-2 with TRBJ2-7, with D possibly being TRBD2 (6 bases). The CDR3 covers 13 residues. V gave up 10 bases and J gave up 2 bases, with 15 bases separating them. Germline-derived CDR1 and CDR2 are SGHAT and FQNNGV. CDR3 sequence reads: CATGGGSAYEQYF. CDR3 nucleotide sequence: TGTGCCACGGGTGGGGGGTCCGCCTACGAGCAGTACTTC.